Presented here are 3 T cell receptor beta chains from one specimen sequenced in a study of shared clonotypes between healthy human individuals. Repertoires were generated with immunoSEQ multiplex PCR, while TCRdb's copy carries only in-frame clones and drops some. The sample yields some 980,000 clones, 60% to 85% seen once. What was sequenced was memory CD4+ T cells sorted from blood. The subset denotes: CD45RA-negative fraction. All receptors derive from a man aged 18 to 29 in good health.

Comment on this clone: A read error is possible here, since a much larger clone lies one base away. At the DNA level, this CDR3 is encoded by other sequences in the same sample as well. J is TRBJ2-1 and V is TRBV27; D possibly corresponds to TRBD2 (6 bases). V shed 5 bases and J shed 8 bases, with 10 bases lying between them. Germline CDR1 reads MNHEY; CDR2 reads SMNVEV (reference sequence). The CDR3 loop spans 12 amino acids. CDR3 bases: TGTGCCAGCAGTCCAACGGGGGATGAGCAGTTCTTC. Translating gives CASSPTGDEQFF.

V gene TRBV20-1 combines with J gene TRBJ1-1; no firm D call. Germline V gene lookup returns CDR1 DFQATT and CDR2 SNEGSKA (reference sequence). The CDR3 totals 11 residues. Trimming took off 7 bases at V and 8 bases at J, with 14 bases between the two ends. CDR3 residues: CSVWRTSEAFF. The CDR3 DNA sequence: TGCAGTGTATGGCGCACATCGGAAGCTTTCTTT.

The chain employs TRBV19 and TRBJ2-7; D uncertain. Trimming cost V 5 bases and J 3 bases, with 11 bases left between them. CDR1 and CDR2 from the germline V gene are LNHDA and SQIVND (reference sequence). This CDR3 comprises 13 residues. The CDR3 sequence: CASSLGNFYEQYF. CDR3 in DNA: TGTGCCAGTAGTCTGGGGAATTTCTACGAGCAGTACTTC.